What follows are 18 T cell receptor beta chains derived from one specimen sequenced in a study of CD4 and CD8 cells across lung adenocarcinoma regions. One entry per CDR3 protein results from TCRdb running MiXCR on the PCR reads. The repertoire holds fewer than 4,000 distinct CDR3 sequences, around 60% seen once, with more than 15% in the top ten. Sequenced sample: CD4+ T cells from the margin of a lung tumor. The receptors derive from a male donor with lung adenocarcinoma. The CD4 and CD8 labels of this study may be unreliable.

J is TRBJ2-5 and V is TRBV12-3 or TRBV12-4, with D maybe TRBD2 (5 bases). Trimming cost V 5 bases and J 11 bases, with 18 bases left between them. The CDR3 is 13 residues long. CDR3 in amino acids: CASSPGSSRVQYF. CDR3 DNA: TGTGCCAGCAGTCCGGGATCCTCGCGGGTGCAGTACTTC.

The rearrangement joins TRBV12-3 or TRBV12-4 to TRBJ2-3, with 13 bases matching TRBD2. V lost 4 bases to trimming and J lost 0 bases; unmatched junction nucleotides: 4. The CDR3 loop spans 17 amino acids. The CDR3 DNA is TGTGCCAGCAGTTACGGACTAGCGGGGGAGAGCACAGATACGCAGTATTTT. It encodes CASSYGLAGESTDTQYF.

The chain carries TRBV12-3 or TRBV12-4 and TRBJ2-1; D not certain. This CDR3 is 14 amino acids long. V gave up 1 base and J gave up 8 bases, with 12 bases separating them. The CDR3 loop reads CASSLGSKGDEQFF. DNA for the CDR3: TGTGCCAGCAGTTTAGGGTCTAAAGGCGATGAGCAGTTCTTC.

This chain links TRBV6-1 with TRBJ2-2; 10 bases align to TRBD1. J lost 4 bases, V lost 8 bases, and 7 bases had no gene match. The CDR3 length is 15 residues. CDR1 MNHNS and CDR2 SASEGT come from the germline V gene. CDR3 region: CASGSTGGGTGELFF. The CDR3 coding sequence is TGTGCCAGCGGATCGACAGGGGGCGGCACCGGGGAGCTGTTTTTT.

This clonotype was seen a single time. The rearrangement uses TRBV6-1 and TRBJ1-4; a weak D match, TRBD1 (5 bases). The CDR3 sequence is 14 residues long. The germline gives CDR1 MNHNS, CDR2 SASEGT. Trimming pared 7 bases from V and 4 bases from J, leaving 13 bases between. The CDR3 nucleotides are TGTGCCAGCAATCGCGGGGGGGATAATGAAAAACTGTTTTTT. Protein sequence: CASNRGGDNEKLFF.

This clonotype is large by share. The J gene is TRBJ2-5, the V gene TRBV10-3, with D unclear. Germline lookup yields CDR1 ENHRY and CDR2 SYGVKD. The CDR3 totals 13 residues. V lost 2 bases and J lost 5, with 9 bases in between. The CDR3 region has the DNA TGTGCCATCAGTGAGGTAGGGTCGGAGACCCAGTACTTC. Translating gives CAISEVGSETQYF.

About this clonotype itself: An end of the junction differs from the germline gene, which may be a read error. The chain uses TRBV6-1 and TRBJ2-4; D may be TRBD2 (6 bases). CDR3 length: 15 residues. The germline CDR1 and CDR2 sequences are MNHNS and SASEGT. The CDR3: CASSEGVGGTNTQYF. CDR3 nucleotides: TGTGCCAGCAGTGAGGGGGTGGGAGGCACAAATACTCAGTATTTC.

V gene TRBV6-1 combines with J gene TRBJ2-1; 8 positions match TRBD2. The ends lost 10 bases at V and 11 bases at J; junction bases unmatched: 16. The CDR3 covers 14 residues. Germline lookup yields CDR1 MNHNS and CDR2 SASEGT. The CDR3 is CATSPQVSGRKQFF. DNA for the CDR3: TGTGCCACTTCACCTCAAGTGAGCGGGAGAAAGCAGTTCTTC.

The J gene is TRBJ2-6, the V gene TRBV6-1, with D hard to call. V dropped 2 bases and J dropped 4 bases, with 15 bases sitting between them. The CDR3 is 17 amino acids. The germline V gene has CDR1 MNHNS and CDR2 SASEGT. CDR3 DNA sequence: TGTGCCAGCAGTGAATTGGGCCCACCCTCCGGGGCCAACGTCCTGACTTTC. It specifies CASSELGPPSGANVLTF.

J is TRBJ2-7 and V is TRBV6-1; D not resolved. Germline assignment: CDR1 MNHNS and CDR2 SASEGT. This CDR3 is 13 amino acids long. Trimming shortened V by 1 base and J by 12 bases, and 16 bases separated the two germline ends. The CDR3 is CASSEGKSVPSYF. The CDR3 DNA reads TGTGCCAGCAGTGAAGGGAAATCGGTCCCATCGTACTTC.

The chain joins TRBV6-1 to TRBJ1-6; possible D gene TRBD1, 6 bases. This CDR3 is built from 14 residues. Germline V gene lookup returns CDR1 MNHNS and CDR2 SASEGT. With 9 bases removed from V and 5 bases from J, the gap between germline ends came to 14 bases. The CDR3 loop reads CASKTGHHNSPLHF. The CDR3 nucleotides are TGTGCCAGTAAGACAGGACACCATAATTCACCCCTCCACTTT.

The chain recombines TRBV6-1 with TRBJ2-1, with TRBD2 matching over 7 bases. Germline trimming cut 4 bases from V and 7 bases from J; bases unmatched to any gene: 4. The CDR3 covers 13 residues. Looked up from germline, CDR1 is MNHNS and CDR2 is SASEGT. The chain's CDR3 is CASSAREVNEQFF. Written as DNA, the CDR3 is TGTGCCAGCAGTGCACGGGAGGTGAATGAGCAGTTCTTC.

This chain connects TRBV12-3 or TRBV12-4 to TRBJ2-5; D might be TRBD1 (6 bases). V was cut by 4 bases and J by 2 bases, with 8 bases left in between. The CDR3 is 13 amino acids. The CDR3: CASSSTGQETQYF. CDR3 in DNA: TGTGCCAGCAGTTCGACAGGACAAGAGACCCAGTACTTC.

J is TRBJ1-2 and V is TRBV4-1; perhaps TRBD1 as D (6 bases). The germline gives CDR1 MGHRA, CDR2 YSYEKL. This CDR3 comprises 15 residues. V was cut by 0 bases and J by 5 bases, with 13 bases left in between. CDR3 protein: CASSQEGGWIYGYTF. As DNA, the CDR3 is TGCGCCAGCAGCCAAGAAGGGGGTTGGATATATGGCTACACCTTC.

This clonotype was detected once. The chain combines TRBV6-1 with TRBJ2-1; D perhaps matches TRBD2 (5 bases). Gene TRBJ2-7 matches the end of the DNA better, so the J call may be wrong. CDR3 length equals 14 residues. CDR1 is MNHNS and CDR2 is SASEGT in the germline V gene. The CDR3 here is CASSPGVVTYEQYF. As DNA, the CDR3 is TGTGCCAGCAGCCCCGGGGTAGTTACCTACGAGCAGTACTTC.

This clonotype was counted only a few times. The chain has TRBV6-1 and TRBJ1-1; 9 bases match TRBD1. Germline trimming cut 7 bases from V and 0 bases from J; bases unmatched to any gene: 3. This CDR3 contains 14 residues. Germline lookup yields CDR1 MNHNS and CDR2 SASEGT. CDR3 region: CASTGQGLNTEAFF. Here the CDR3 DNA reads TGTGCCAGCACCGGACAGGGGCTGAACACTGAAGCTTTCTTT.

V and J are TRBV6-1 and TRBJ1-1; 11 bases fit TRBD1. CDR1 is MNHNS and CDR2 is SASEGT in the germline V gene. The CDR3 length is 16 residues. V was clipped by 6 bases and J by 0 bases; unmatched bases: 6. The CDR3 region is CASRKGGQGVNTEAFF. The CDR3 bases are TGTGCCAGCAGAAAGGGGGGACAGGGGGTGAACACTGAAGCTTTCTTT.

The rearrangement links TRBV6-1 to TRBJ2-2, with D perhaps assigned TRBD1 or TRBD2 (7 bases each). The length of the CDR3 is 20 residues. Germline V gene lookup returns CDR1 MNHNS and CDR2 SASEGT. Trimming pared 6 bases from V and 2 bases from J, leaving 28 bases between. The CDR3 region is CASSGGRGPGQRFNTGELFF. In DNA form, the CDR3 reads TGTGCCAGCAGCGGGGGGCGAGGACCGGGACAGAGATTTAACACCGGGGAGCTGTTTTTT.